A selection of T cell receptor beta chains follows, all from one sample in a study of graft-versus-host responses after intestinal transplantation. TCRdb's copy holds only in-frame clones and misses some; the assay was immunoSEQ multiplex PCR. The table lists around 30,000 clones, approximately 90% of them singletons. The sequencing here drew on PBMCs, taken about 420 days after intestinal transplantation. These receptors all stem from a human patient who received an intestinal transplant, so some T cells may come from the graft donor. The CDR3 runs from the conserved cysteine through the conserved F or W. The size entry is marked missing in some rows and otherwise reads once, few, many or a size class.

TRBV5-1 | - | CASSFRGVRETQYF
TRBV19 | - | CASNDPYGMNTEAFF
TRBV6-6 | - | CASSLRRDNQPQHF
TRBV5-1 | - | CASSLAGVVEGRADTQYF
TRBV27 | once | CASSFKGTTYGYTF
TRBV7-2 | few | CASSPWTGNQPQHF
TRBV7-2 | - | CASKTSGGHYNEQFF
TRBV19 | - | CASSMGTNNYGYTF
TRBV6-1 | - | CASSPDIPSNQPQHF
TRBV5-6 | - | CASSLGVPTEAFF
TRBV28 | - | CASSPTGNNYEQYF
TRBV7-2 | - | CASTQPRGGTGELFF
TRBV7-2 | once | CASSARGDYTEAFF
TRBV6-5 | few | CASSQRDQGNTIYF
TRBV5-6 | - | CASRLPGQGTGELFF
TRBV19 | - | CASSRTSGSNSYEQYF
TRBV19 | - | CASSIRHSYNEQFF
TRBV11-2 | once | CASSSGTAWRAFF
TRBV9 | - | CASSPFTGTMNTEAFF